The next 19 T cell receptor beta chains were all read from a single sample in a study of blood T cell repertoires in COVID-19. Here immunoSEQ multiplex PCR was the method, and the copy in TCRdb shows in-frame clones only, minus some. The sample has about 490,000 clones, 80% to 90% seen once. The sample taken for sequencing was peripheral blood. These receptors all stem from a human donor in a cohort sampled during active COVID-19.

In the case of this clone: At one boundary the junction diverges from the germline segment, which might be a read error. The chain is built from TRBV19 and TRBJ2-7, with 7 nucleotides matching TRBD2. Germline assignment: CDR1 LNHDA and CDR2 SQIVND (reference sequence). The CDR3 is made up of 11 amino acids. The CDR3 spells CASSIGDYRFF. Here the CDR3 DNA reads TGTGCCAGTAGTATCGGGGACTATCGCTTCTTC.

V gene TRBV2 combines with J gene TRBJ2-7; 7 bases line up with TRBD2. The CDR3 loop spans 15 amino acids. Germline CDR1 reads SNHLY; CDR2 reads FYNNEI. The ends lost 3 bases at V and 3 bases at J; junction bases unmatched: 8. Here the CDR3 reads CASSDTVAGSYEQYF. DNA for the CDR3: TGTGCCAGCAGTGATACTGTAGCGGGTAGCTACGAGCAGTACTTC.

The CDR3 coding sequence is TGTGCCTGGAGAAAAGGGCGGGAGCTCTATGGCTACACCTTC. Protein product: CAWRKGRELYGYTF. V gene TRBV30 combines with J gene TRBJ1-2; D is uncertain. Trimming removed 3 bases at V and 4 bases at J, with 15 bases between. The CDR3 has 14 residues. Germline CDR1 and CDR2: GTSNPN and SVGIG (reference sequence).

The chain couples TRBV11-3 to TRBJ2-5; D is perhaps TRBD1 (6 bases). Germline V gene data show CDR1 as SGHNT and CDR2 as YENEEA. V dropped 5 bases and J dropped 5 bases, with 9 bases sitting between them. This CDR3 is 12 amino acids long. The CDR3 DNA is TGTGCCAGCAGCAGGACAGATGAGACCCAGTACTTC. Amino acid sequence: CASSRTDETQYF.

This sequence joins TRBV5-5 and TRBJ2-6; D not certain. CDR1 SGHKS and CDR2 YYEKEE come from the germline V gene (reference sequence). V lost 3 bases, J lost 2 bases, and 9 bases lay in between. CDR3 length: 15 residues. CDR3 in amino acids: CASSSYTAGANVLTF. The CDR3 DNA is TGTGCCAGCAGCTCGTATACGGCTGGGGCCAACGTCCTGACTTTC.

The table lists this clone with a count of one. The rearrangement links TRBV5-1 to TRBJ2-3; 13 nucleotides match TRBD2. From germline, CDR1 is SGHRS and CDR2 YFSETQ. The V gene end was trimmed by 4 bases and the J gene end by 8 bases; junction bases not matched to a gene: 10. CDR3 size: 16 residues. The CDR3: CASSPGTSGAQGTQYF. CDR3 in DNA: TGCGCCAGCAGCCCCGGGACTAGCGGGGCCCAAGGTACGCAGTATTTT.

The V gene is TRBV27, the J gene TRBJ2-1; 10 bases fit TRBD2. The trim removed 7 bases at V and 0 bases at J, leaving 15 bases unmatched. This CDR3 contains 19 residues. Per the germline V gene, CDR1 is MNHEY and CDR2 is SMNVEV (reference sequence). The CDR3 loop reads CASTPSGGDGFSSYNEQFF. The CDR3 coding sequence is TGTGCCAGCACTCCTAGCGGGGGCGACGGGTTTAGCTCCTACAATGAGCAGTTCTTC.

In this sample, this clone turned up a few times. The rearrangement joins TRBV24-1 to TRBJ1-6; 7 bases fit TRBD1. This CDR3 has 15 residues. The V segment lost 4 bases and the J segment 4 bases; nucleotides outside the gene matches: 3. Germline CDR1 and CDR2: KGHDR and SFDVKD. The CDR3 sequence is CATSEPGQYNSPLHF. The CDR3 region has the DNA TGTGCCACCAGTGAACCGGGACAGTATAATTCACCCCTCCACTTT.

This chain uses TRBV12-3 or TRBV12-4 with TRBJ2-7; D is perhaps TRBD2 (5 bases). Deletions cut 2 bases from V and 12 bases from J, with 17 bases between. The CDR3 is 13 amino acids. CDR3 sequence: CASSLLVDSRPYF. The CDR3 DNA reads as TGTGCCAGCAGTTTACTAGTGGACTCTCGGCCGTACTTC.

Note on this clone: This specimen includes other DNA sequences encoding the same CDR3. The chain uses TRBV12-3 or TRBV12-4 and TRBJ1-1; 7 bases align to TRBD1. With 5 bases clipped from V and 8 bases from J, the junction kept 2 bases outside the gene matches. The CDR3 runs 11 residues. In DNA, the CDR3 is TGTGCCAGCAGTAGACAGGGCGAAGCTTTCTTT. Amino acids: CASSRQGEAFF.

Points on this clone: Other DNA sequences within the sample encode an identical CDR3. This chain links TRBV6-1 with TRBJ2-1; 12 bases are shared with TRBD2. The ends lost 3 bases at V and 4 bases at J; junction bases unmatched: 1. Per the germline V gene, CDR1 is MNHNS and CDR2 is SASEGT. CDR3 length: 15 residues. For the CDR3, the DNA is TGTGCCAGCAGTGAGCTAGCGGGAGGGTACAATGAGCAGTTCTTC. Its protein is CASSELAGGYNEQFF.

This rearrangement joins TRBV6-2 or TRBV6-3 to TRBJ2-1; 16 bases line up with TRBD2. CDR1 is MNHEY and CDR2 is SVGEGT in the germline V gene. The length of the CDR3 is 21 residues. V lost 2 bases and J lost 5; bases outside the gene matches: 15. CDR3 bases: TGTGCCAGCAGTTACCACCCGGGACTAGCGGGAGGGCCGGTATGGGACAATGAGCAGTTCTTC. Protein sequence: CASSYHPGLAGGPVWDNEQFF.

The chain is built from TRBV19 and TRBJ1-2, with TRBD1 as a possible D gene (5 bases). Trimming pared 0 bases from V and 4 bases from J, leaving 9 bases between. This CDR3 has 14 amino acids. Germline V gene lookup returns CDR1 LNHDA and CDR2 SQIVND (reference sequence). The CDR3, as DNA: TGTGCCAGTAGTATAGACGTGACAGCCTATGGCTACACCTTC. Residues: CASSIDVTAYGYTF.

This chain connects TRBV27 to TRBJ2-3, with 12 nucleotides matching TRBD2. With 3 bases clipped from V and 5 bases from J, the junction kept 3 bases outside the gene matches. This CDR3 region has 15 residues. Per the germline V gene, CDR1 is MNHEY and CDR2 is SMNVEV (reference sequence). The DNA for the CDR3 is TGTGCCAGCAGTTTTGGGGGACTAGCGGGAGATACGCAGTATTTT. This translates into CASSFGGLAGDTQYF.

The chain is built from TRBV6-2 or TRBV6-3 and TRBJ2-1; 10 nucleotides align to TRBD2. The CDR3 is 16 amino acids. The V gene end was trimmed by 5 bases and the J gene end by 9 bases; junction bases not matched to a gene: 13. CDR1 and CDR2 (germline): MNHEY, SVGEGT. The CDR3: CASSEFPSGSGGEQFF. In nucleotides, the CDR3 is TGTGCCAGCAGTGAGTTTCCTAGCGGGAGTGGGGGTGAGCAGTTCTTC.

The chain employs TRBV4-2 and TRBJ2-2; 8 nucleotides line up with TRBD2. The germline CDR1 and CDR2 sequences are LGHNA and YNFKEQ. CDR3 size: 18 residues. V shed 0 bases and J 1 base; nucleotides not matched to a gene: 7. The CDR3 nucleotides read TGTGCCAGCAGCCAAGAAGGCGGGAGGCGGGTGAACACCGGGGAGCTGTTTTTT. The encoded protein is CASSQEGGRRVNTGELFF.

The gene calls are TRBV9 and TRBJ2-7, with 8 nucleotides matching TRBD2. J lost 2 bases, V lost 4 bases, and 8 bases had no gene match. From germline, CDR1 is SGDLS and CDR2 YYNGEE. The CDR3 has 15 amino acids. CDR3 sequence: CASSPGTRAAYEQYF. Here the CDR3 DNA reads TGTGCCAGCAGCCCCGGGACTAGGGCGGCCTACGAGCAGTACTTC.

This chain connects TRBV28 to TRBJ2-3; 13 bases map to TRBD2. This CDR3 has 16 amino acids. Germline V gene data show CDR1 as MDHEN and CDR2 as SYDVKM. The junction had 8 bases not matched to a gene; V was cut back by 5 bases and J by 6 bases. CDR3 in DNA: TGTGCCAGCAGTCCCCAACTAGCGGGAGGGAGGGATACGCAGTATTTT. It encodes CASSPQLAGGRDTQYF.

The V and J genes are TRBV11-2 and TRBJ2-7; 8 bases fit TRBD1. J gave up 5 bases and V 5 bases, and 20 bases lay outside the gene matches. Germline assignment: CDR1 SGHAT and CDR2 FQNNGV. This CDR3 comprises 18 residues. As DNA, the CDR3 is TGTGCCAGCAGCAGACATAGCAGGGGGCGACCGTCCGCCGACGAGCAGTACTTC. Its protein product is CASSRHSRGRPSADEQYF. The variable domain in full, completed from reference TRBV11-2 and TRBJ2-7, reads EAGVAQSPRYKIIEKRQSVAFWCNPISGHATLYWYQQILGQGPKLLIQFQNNGVVDDSQLPKDRFSAERLKGVDSTLKIQPAKLEDSAVYLCASSRHSRGRPSADEQYFGPGTRLTVT.